The clone carrying this T cell receptor (beta chain) was recorded many times. Its antigen is currently unknown. Cells are PBMCs isolated from about 10 ml of fresh blood. From RNA transcripts, TCR beta CDR3 regions were amplified. HTBI primers drove first-round RT-PCR of the TCR CDR3. TCRdb re-called the multiplex PCR reads through MiXCR, storing one row per CDR3 protein. The table shows some 700,000 distinct CDR3 sequences, with around 16% occurring only once. This CDR3 is 17 amino acids long. The germline gives CDR1 DFQATT, CDR2 SNEGSKA (reference sequence). V dropped 5 bases and J dropped 9 bases, with 29 bases sitting between them. The data stem from a study of T cells in Graves' hyperthyroidism and ophthalmopathy. Study-wide results and limits: Classification by a 13 V-J model distinguished ophthalmopathy from stable hyperthyroidism. Clonotypes that were expanded in thyroid above 0.001 mostly appeared in blood too.

V is TRBV20-1 and J is TRBJ2-1; perhaps TRBD2 as D (6 bases). This sequence originates from a man aged 50-60 years with Graves' hyperthyroidism. The sample taken for sequencing was blood. The CDR3 bases are TGCAGTGCTCCCTTCCTACTAGCAGGAACCAACGGAATTGAGCAGTTCTTC. This encodes CSAPFLLAGTNGIEQFF.